Reported below is one T cell receptor (beta chain). The antigen remains undetermined. The use of a sample-barcoded 5' primer and a J-beta primer mix characterized a second PCR of 7 to 11 cycles. Using its own MiXCR run on the 5' RACE reads, TCRdb lists one record per CDR3 protein. The table lists hundreds of thousands of distinct CDR3 sequences, around 31% of them singletons. Healthy Caucasian individuals from Russia aged 6 to 90 served as donors. The entry originates in a study of blood T cells in healthy people across ages. This CDR3 has 15 amino acids. CDR1 and CDR2 from the germline V gene are LNHNV and YYDKDF (reference sequence). The germline V and J ends were trimmed by 3 bases and 0 bases, with 11 bases remaining between them. General study results and limits: It was found that TCR beta diversity correlated strongly with the percentage of naive T cells.

The TCR originated in an elderly woman in good health. The J gene is TRBJ1-1, the V gene TRBV15; perhaps TRBD1 as D (5 bases). The sequenced material came from blood. In DNA form, the CDR3 reads TGTGCCACCAGCAGGATGGGGGGGATGAACACTGAAGCTTTCTTT. Translated, it gives CATSRMGGMNTEAFF.